The clone carrying this T cell receptor beta chain was seen a handful of times. The data stem from a study of T-cell memory formation after mild COVID-19. Each CDR3 protein gets one entry after TCRdb re-called the 5' RACE reads with MiXCR. The sample has roughly 510,000 distinct CDR3 sequences, around 15% seen once; the top ten hold around 8.1%. V gave up 0 bases and J gave up 7 bases, with 9 bases separating them. From germline, CDR1 is MNHEY and CDR2 SVGAGI. The CDR3 spans 13 residues. Sequenced sample: PBMCs or a T cell subset sorted from them (not recorded which). The sequence was obtained from an adult woman who had mild COVID-19 (a few samples of this study predate the infection). Cell type and time point are not known. The chain couples TRBV6-5 to TRBJ1-1; D not certain. CDR3 DNA sequence: TGTGCCAGCAGTTACTCGAGCACAGTTGAAGCTTTCTTT. It codes for CASSYSSTVEAFF.